One sample yielded the 26 T cell receptor beta chains listed below, sequenced in a study of T cells in Graves' hyperthyroidism and ophthalmopathy. It was RNA transcripts that yielded the amplified TCR beta CDR3 regions. Initially, a first-round RT-PCR of the TCR CDR3 employed the HTBI primer set. TCRdb recomputed calls from the multiplex PCR reads with MiXCR, one row per CDR3 protein. The table has 270,000 or so distinct CDR3 sequences, around 25% seen once. The sequencing sample was made of blood. All receptors come from a man aged 35 to 55 with Graves' hyperthyroidism that later progressed to Graves' ophthalmopathy.

This clonotype appeared many times. The J gene is TRBJ2-7, the V gene TRBV28; a weak D match, TRBD2 (6 bases). The CDR3 extends over 13 amino acids. Deletions cut 8 bases from V and 5 bases from J, with 16 bases between. CDR1 and CDR2 (germline): MDHEN, SYDVKM. The chain's CDR3 is CASVQGGDHEQYF. The CDR3 bases are TGTGCCAGCGTCCAGGGCGGGGACCACGAGCAGTACTTC.

This clonotype was seen at least ten times. The chain is built from TRBV28 and TRBJ2-7; D ambiguous. V lost 6 bases and J 1 base, leaving 13 bases between the germline ends. Germline V gene sequence: CDR1 MDHEN, CDR2 SYDVKM. The CDR3 has 14 residues. The CDR3 DNA reads TGTGCCAGCAGCGCCCTGGGCCCTTCCTACGAGCAGTACTTC. This sequence encodes CASSALGPSYEQYF.

The rearrangement links TRBV15 to TRBJ2-2; D may be TRBD2 (5 bases). CDR1 is LNHNV, CDR2 YYDKDF, per germline (reference sequence). Trimming cost V 2 bases and J 0 bases, with 7 bases left between them. CDR3 length: 15 amino acids. CDR3 protein: CATSRSGPNTGELFF. The CDR3 DNA follows: TGTGCCACCAGCAGAAGCGGACCGAACACCGGGGAGCTGTTTTTT. The variable domain in full, completed from reference TRBV15 and TRBJ2-2, reads DAMVIQNPRYQVTQFGKPVTLSCSQTLNHNVMYWYQQKSSQAPKLLFHYYDKDFNNEADTPDNFQSRRPNTSFCFLDIRSPGLGDTAMYLCATSRSGPNTGELFFGEGSRLTVL.

In its sample, this clonotype was seen many times. DNA of the CDR3: TGTGCCACCAGCGAGCGTGGACAGGGCGAATCTGGGGCCAACGTCCTGACTTTC. Translation: CATSERGQGESGANVLTF. V gene TRBV15 combines with J gene TRBJ2-6, with 8 positions matching TRBD1. CDR1 and CDR2 from the germline V gene are LNHNV and YYDKDF (reference sequence). CDR3 size: 18 residues. Trimming took 5 bases from V and 1 from J; bases not matched to a gene: 10.

The chain links TRBV12-3 or TRBV12-4 to TRBJ2-5; D perhaps matches TRBD2 (5 bases). This CDR3 is built from 14 residues. Trimming pared 6 bases from V and 1 base from J, leaving 12 bases between. The CDR3 loop is CASRRGLGQETQYF. CDR3 coding DNA: TGTGCCAGCAGGAGAGGGCTAGGCCAAGAGACCCAGTACTTC.

Many counts were recorded for this clonotype. The V call is TRBV9, the J call TRBJ1-1, with a possible D match to TRBD1 (6 bases). V shed 0 bases and J shed 1 base, with 10 bases lying between them. The CDR3 has 15 amino acids. Germline V gene data show CDR1 as SGDLS and CDR2 as YYNGEE. The CDR3 is CASSVEGGWNTEAFF. The CDR3 coding sequence is TGTGCCAGCAGCGTAGAAGGGGGGTGGAACACTGAAGCTTTCTTT.

The table lists this clonotype with many counts. J is TRBJ2-7 and V is TRBV7-2; 7 bases are a match to TRBD2. The CDR3 is 13 residues long. V lost 3 bases to trimming and J lost 2 bases; unmatched junction nucleotides: 1. Germline V gene lookup returns CDR1 SGHTA and CDR2 FQGNSA. The CDR3 sequence: CASSFSGPYEQYF. The CDR3 DNA reads as TGTGCCAGCAGCTTTAGCGGGCCCTACGAGCAGTACTTC.

This clonotype was detected many times. The chain combines TRBV12-3 or TRBV12-4 with TRBJ2-5, with 10 bases that match TRBD1. V shed 6 bases and J 4 bases; nucleotides not matched to a gene: 11. This CDR3 contains 16 residues. The DNA of the CDR3 is TGTGCCAGCAGACGAGACAGGGGGCTTGATGGAGAGACCCAGTACTTC. This encodes CASRRDRGLDGETQYF.

This clonotype was counted ten times or more. V usage is TRBV2 and J usage is TRBJ2-7; D is unresolved. The CDR3 has 11 amino acids. Germline V gene data show CDR1 as SNHLY and CDR2 as FYNNEI. Deletions cut 2 bases from V and 4 bases from J, with 3 bases between. CDR3 residues: CASSETYEQYF. The CDR3, as DNA: TGTGCCAGCAGTGAAACTTACGAGCAGTACTTC.

On this clonotype: A much bigger clone sits one base away, suggesting this may be a read error. The V call is TRBV5-1, the J call TRBJ2-5; tentatively, D is TRBD1 (6 bases). Trimming took 5 bases from V and 1 from J, leaving 18 bases between them. The germline CDR1 and CDR2 sequences are SGHRS and YFSETQ. This CDR3 spans 16 amino acids. The chain's CDR3 is CASRGSLQGGQETQYF. In DNA, the CDR3 is TGCGCCAGCAGGGGCTCCCTACAGGGTGGCCAAGAGACCCAGTACTTC. The full variable domain, its missing parts supplied by reference TRBV5-1 and TRBJ2-5, is KAGVTQTPRYLIKTRGQQVTLSCSPISGHRSVSWYQQTPGQGLQFLFEYFSETQRNKGNFPGRFSGRQFSNSRSEMNVSTLELGDSALYLCASRGSLQGGQETQYFGPGTRLLVL.

This clonotype has a count of ten or more. J is TRBJ1-5 and V is TRBV12-3 or TRBV12-4; the match to TRBD1 covers 7 bases. This CDR3 comprises 15 residues. V was clipped by 5 bases and J by 3 bases; unmatched bases: 7. CDR3: CASSQGTDNNQPQHF. CDR3 coding DNA: TGTGCCAGCAGTCAGGGGACAGATAACAATCAGCCCCAGCATTTT.

The gene calls are TRBV4-3 and TRBJ1-1; TRBD1 might be the D (6 bases). Germline V gene data show CDR1 as LGHNA and CDR2 as YSLEER. The CDR3 is 13 amino acids. The germline V and J ends were trimmed by 0 bases and 11 bases, with 13 bases remaining between them. The CDR3 coding sequence is TGCGCCAGCAGCCAAGATCTGCGACAGGAGGCTTTCTTT. It encodes CASSQDLRQEAFF.

J is TRBJ1-2 and V is TRBV6-5; tentatively, D is TRBD1 (6 bases). Germline CDR1 reads MNHEY; CDR2 reads SVGAGI. This CDR3 is built from 13 residues. Trimming removed 0 bases from V and 9 bases from J, with 11 bases in between. In DNA form, the CDR3 reads TGTGCCAGCAGTTACTCCCGGGACACCAGCTACACCTTC. This encodes CASSYSRDTSYTF.

The table lists this clonotype with many counts. The genes are TRBV7-9 and TRBJ2-7, with 9 bases lining up with TRBD1. J was trimmed by 3 bases and V by 4 bases; bases with no gene match: 16. Looked up from germline, CDR1 is SEHNR and CDR2 is FQNEAQ (reference sequence). The CDR3 contains 18 residues. CDR3 in amino acids: CASSSMPGQGLVDYEQYF. The CDR3 DNA sequence: TGTGCCAGCAGCTCAATGCCGGGACAGGGCCTCGTCGACTACGAGCAGTACTTC. Looking up the rest from reference TRBV7-9 and TRBJ2-7 gives the full variable domain: DTGVSQNPRHKITKRGQNVTFRCDPISEHNRLYWYRQTLGQGPEFLTYFQNEAQLEKSRLLSDRFSAERPKGSFSTLEIQRTEQGDSAMYLCASSSMPGQGLVDYEQYFGPGTRLTVT.

This clonotype was counted at least ten times. The chain joins TRBV2 to TRBJ1-3; tentative D call: TRBD1 (5 bases). V was clipped by 8 bases and J by 0 bases, with 8 bases between them. This CDR3 spans 13 amino acids. Germline lookup yields CDR1 SNHLY and CDR2 FYNNEI. The CDR3 region has the DNA TGTGCCAGCGGGACCGTCTCTGGAAACACCATATATTTT. Translating it yields CASGTVSGNTIYF.

The table lists this clonotype with many counts. The genes are TRBV6-1 and TRBJ1-1; D unresolved. Between the trimmed V and J ends, which lost 1 base and 7 bases, there was a span of 10 bases. The CDR3 sequence is 13 residues long. The germline V gene has CDR1 MNHNS and CDR2 SASEGT. This CDR3 is CASSEEGGLEAFF. CDR3 nucleotides: TGTGCCAGCAGTGAAGAGGGAGGGCTTGAAGCTTTCTTT.

This clonotype has only one observation. The gene calls are TRBV6-2 or TRBV6-3 and TRBJ1-1; 9 bases agree with TRBD1. V dropped 6 bases and J dropped 1; count of bases not matched to a gene: 6. Looked up from germline, CDR1 is MNHEY and CDR2 is SVGEGT. This CDR3 has 15 amino acids. The CDR3 region is CASRRGQGSNTEAFF. The CDR3 DNA sequence: TGTGCCAGCAGGAGGGGACAGGGCTCGAACACTGAAGCTTTCTTT.

This clonotype occurred many times. V is TRBV27 and J is TRBJ2-7; D is perhaps TRBD1 (6 bases). There are 13 residues in the CDR3. V dropped 3 bases and J dropped 3 bases, with 9 bases sitting between them. Germline V lookup: CDR1 MNHEY, CDR2 SMNVEV (reference sequence). The CDR3 DNA is TGTGCCAGCAGTTTGGGACACTACTACGAGCAGTACTTC. Encoded protein: CASSLGHYYEQYF.

The J gene is TRBJ2-7, the V gene TRBV27; 10 nucleotides line up with TRBD1. J gave up 7 bases and V 5 bases, and 8 bases lay outside the gene matches. Germline CDR1 reads MNHEY; CDR2 reads SMNVEV (reference sequence). The CDR3 is 14 amino acids. CDR3 sequence reads: CASSGRTGGLEQYF. The CDR3 DNA is TGTGCCAGCAGTGGGAGGACAGGGGGGCTGGAGCAGTACTTC.

This clonotype was counted ten times or more. This chain connects TRBV6-2 or TRBV6-3 to TRBJ2-5; 10 nucleotides match TRBD1. The CDR3 has 14 amino acids. Looked up from germline, CDR1 is MNHEY and CDR2 is SVGEGT. Germline trimming cut 7 bases from V and 6 bases from J; bases unmatched to any gene: 8. CDR3 region: CASNRDRGLKTQYF. The DNA of the CDR3 is TGTGCCAGCAATCGAGACAGGGGGCTTAAGACCCAGTACTTC.

Many counts were recorded for this clonotype. The V call is TRBV28, the J call TRBJ2-5; 7 nucleotides agree with TRBD1. J gave up 0 bases and V 6 bases, and 7 bases lay outside the gene matches. The CDR3 totals 15 residues. Germline lookup yields CDR1 MDHEN and CDR2 SYDVKM. CDR3 residues: CASSQGGSHQETQYF. CDR3 nucleotides: TGTGCCAGCAGCCAAGGGGGCAGCCACCAAGAGACCCAGTACTTC.

This clonotype was counted at least ten times. V gene TRBV7-3 combines with J gene TRBJ2-2, with TRBD1 matching over 10 bases. The CDR3 spans 16 residues. The ends lost 5 bases at V and 7 bases at J; junction bases unmatched: 10. The germline V gene encodes CDR1 SGHTA and CDR2 FQGTGA. The CDR3 DNA reads TGTGCCAGCAGCCCCATCGGGACAGGGGCGGGCGGGGAGCTGTTTTTT. Translated, it gives CASSPIGTGAGGELFF.

The chain combines TRBV6-2 or TRBV6-3 with TRBJ1-3; TRBD1 aligns across 8 bases. The CDR3 is 16 residues long. Trimming cost V 5 bases and J 4 bases; bases outside gene matches: 10. Germline CDR1 MNHEY, CDR2 SVGEGT. CDR3 residues: CASSVLGQGVGNTIYF. The CDR3 DNA reads TGTGCCAGCAGTGTCCTCGGACAGGGAGTCGGAAACACCATATATTTT.

This clonotype was recorded many times. The chain carries TRBV20-1 and TRBJ2-2; 8 bases align to TRBD2. The junction had 0 bases not matched to a gene; V was cut back by 6 bases and J by 3 bases. This CDR3 is 12 amino acids long. CDR1 and CDR2 from the germline V gene are DFQATT and SNEGSKA (reference sequence). The CDR3 sequence is CSAGRDTGELFF. CDR3 DNA sequence: TGCAGTGCCGGGAGGGACACCGGGGAGCTGTTTTTT.

The chain is built from TRBV12-3 or TRBV12-4 and TRBJ2-2; D unclear. The CDR3 extends over 16 amino acids. Trimming took 6 bases from V and 1 from J, leaving 15 bases between them. CDR3 sequence (DNA): TGTGCCAGCAGGGCGCAAGGGTCTGTGAACACCGGGGAGCTGTTTTTT. This sequence encodes CASRAQGSVNTGELFF.

This chain joins TRBV7-2 and TRBJ1-5; 8 positions match TRBD1. V lost 5 bases to trimming and J lost 6 bases; unmatched junction nucleotides: 6. This CDR3 has 14 residues. CDR1 is SGHTA, CDR2 FQGNSA, per germline. CDR3 in DNA: TGTGCCAGCAGCGTGACAGGGGTCGGTCAGCCCCAGCATTTT. It yields the protein CASSVTGVGQPQHF.